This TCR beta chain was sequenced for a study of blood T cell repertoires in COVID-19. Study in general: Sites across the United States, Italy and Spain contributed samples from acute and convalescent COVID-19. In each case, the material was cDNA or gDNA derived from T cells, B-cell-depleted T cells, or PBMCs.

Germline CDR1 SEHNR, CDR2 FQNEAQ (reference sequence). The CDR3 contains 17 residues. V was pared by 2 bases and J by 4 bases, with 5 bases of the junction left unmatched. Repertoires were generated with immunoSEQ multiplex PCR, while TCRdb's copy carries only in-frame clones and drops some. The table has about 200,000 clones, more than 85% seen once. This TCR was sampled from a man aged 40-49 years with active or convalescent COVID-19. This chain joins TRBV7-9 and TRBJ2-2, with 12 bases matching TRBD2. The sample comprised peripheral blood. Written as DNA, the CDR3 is TGTGCCAGCAGCTTACCTACTAGCGGGGGGTCCACCGGGGAGCTGTTTTTT. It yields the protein CASSLPTSGGSTGELFF.